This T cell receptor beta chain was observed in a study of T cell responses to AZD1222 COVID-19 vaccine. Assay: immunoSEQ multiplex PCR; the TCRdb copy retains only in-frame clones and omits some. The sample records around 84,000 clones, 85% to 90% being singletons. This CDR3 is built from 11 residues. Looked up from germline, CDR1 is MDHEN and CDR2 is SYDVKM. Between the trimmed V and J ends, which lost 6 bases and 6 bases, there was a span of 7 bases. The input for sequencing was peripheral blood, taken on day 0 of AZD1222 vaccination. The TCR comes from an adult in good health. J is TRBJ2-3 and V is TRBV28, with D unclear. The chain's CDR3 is CASRFGDTQYF. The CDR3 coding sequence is TGTGCCAGCAGGTTTGGGGATACGCAGTATTTT.